This T cell receptor (beta chain) was sequenced in a study of CD8+CD57+ T cells in acquired aplastic anemia. Overall study context: Sorted CD4+ and CD8+ cell DNA averaged around 3.5 ug.

The use of genomic DNA as template underpinned the TCR beta VDJ and CDR3 profiling. TCRdb processed the reads anew with MiXCR; each CDR3 protein has one entry. The table has about 400,000 distinct CDR3 sequences, around 72% seen once; the top ten hold 3.5% to 4.5%. CDR3 length equals 15 residues. From germline, CDR1 is SGHNT and CDR2 YYREEE (reference sequence). With 4 bases clipped from V and 8 bases from J, the junction kept 12 bases outside the gene matches. The sequencing sample was made of sorted CD4+, CD8+, or CD8+CD57+ T cells (not recorded which) from PBMCs. The source is a human donor in good health, serving as a control. V usage is TRBV5-4 and J usage is TRBJ1-2; 9 bases are shared with TRBD1. The CDR3 region is CASSQEPRDRAGYTF. CDR3 nucleotides: TGTGCCAGCAGCCAAGAGCCTCGGGACAGGGCGGGCTACACCTTC.